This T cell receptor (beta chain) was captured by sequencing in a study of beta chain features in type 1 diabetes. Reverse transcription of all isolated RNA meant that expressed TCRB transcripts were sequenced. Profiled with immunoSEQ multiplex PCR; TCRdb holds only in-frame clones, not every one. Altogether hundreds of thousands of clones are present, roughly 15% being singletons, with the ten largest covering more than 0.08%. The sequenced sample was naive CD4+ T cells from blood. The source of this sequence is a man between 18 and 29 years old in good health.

CDR3 coding DNA: TGTGCCAGCAGGTTAGCGCCTAGCACAGATACGCAGTATTTT. Protein sequence: CASRLAPSTDTQYF. The gene calls are TRBV28 and TRBJ2-3; possible D gene TRBD2, 5 bases. With 6 bases removed from V and 0 bases from J, the gap between germline ends came to 10 bases. The CDR3 contains 14 residues. Germline CDR1 MDHEN, CDR2 SYDVKM.